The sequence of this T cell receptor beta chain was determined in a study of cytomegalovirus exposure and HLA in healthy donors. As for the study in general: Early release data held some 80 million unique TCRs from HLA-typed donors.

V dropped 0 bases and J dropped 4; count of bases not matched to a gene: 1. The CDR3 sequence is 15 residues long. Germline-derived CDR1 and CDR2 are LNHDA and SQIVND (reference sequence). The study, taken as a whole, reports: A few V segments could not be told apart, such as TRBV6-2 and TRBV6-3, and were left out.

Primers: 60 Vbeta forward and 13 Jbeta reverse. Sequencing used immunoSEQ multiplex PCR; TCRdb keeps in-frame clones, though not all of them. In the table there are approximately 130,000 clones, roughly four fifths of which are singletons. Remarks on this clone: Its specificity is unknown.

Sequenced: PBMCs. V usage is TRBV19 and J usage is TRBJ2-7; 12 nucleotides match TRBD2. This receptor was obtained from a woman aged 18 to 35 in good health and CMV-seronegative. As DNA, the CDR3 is TGTGCCAGTAGTATAGACCTAGCGGGAGGGTACGAGCAGTACTTC. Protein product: CASSIDLAGGYEQYF. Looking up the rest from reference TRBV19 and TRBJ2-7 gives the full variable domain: DGGITQSPKYLFRKEGQNVTLSCEQNLNHDAMYWYRQDPGQGLRLIYYSQIVNDFQKGDIAEGYSVSREKKESFPLTVTSAQKNPTAFYLCASSIDLAGGYEQYFGPGTRLTVT.